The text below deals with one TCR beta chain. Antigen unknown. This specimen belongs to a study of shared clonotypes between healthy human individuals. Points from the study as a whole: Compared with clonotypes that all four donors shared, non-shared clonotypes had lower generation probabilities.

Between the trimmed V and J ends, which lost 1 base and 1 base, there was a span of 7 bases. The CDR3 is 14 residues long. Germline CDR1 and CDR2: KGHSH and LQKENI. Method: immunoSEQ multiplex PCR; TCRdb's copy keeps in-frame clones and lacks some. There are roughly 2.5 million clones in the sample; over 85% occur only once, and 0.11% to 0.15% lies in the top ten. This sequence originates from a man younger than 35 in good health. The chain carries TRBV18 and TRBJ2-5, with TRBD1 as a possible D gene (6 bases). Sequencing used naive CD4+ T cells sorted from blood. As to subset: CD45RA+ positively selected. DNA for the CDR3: TGTGCCAGCTCACCACGACAGGTCCAAGAGACCCAGTACTTC. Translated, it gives CASSPRQVQETQYF. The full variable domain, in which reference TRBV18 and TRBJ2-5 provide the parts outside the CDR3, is NAGVMQNPRHLVRRRGQEARLRCSPMKGHSHVYWYRQLPEEGLKFMVYLQKENIIDESGMPKERFSAEFPKEGPSILRIQQVVRGDSAAYFCASSPRQVQETQYFGPGTRLLVL.